This TCR beta chain was recorded in a study of OX40 agonist ivuxolimab in advanced cancers. Of note for this clone: The antigen remains unidentified.

Study-level results: Partial responders receiving 0.1-3.0 mg/kg showed among the lowest clonal expansion.

TCRdb's copy holds only in-frame clones and misses some; the assay was immunoSEQ multiplex PCR. Among 25,000 to 35,000 clones, 65% to 75% were seen once, and the ten largest hold about an eighth. Germline lookup yields CDR1 GTSNPN and CDR2 SVGIG (reference sequence). The CDR3 length is 11 residues. Deletions cut 3 bases from V and 9 bases from J, with 9 bases between. The sample was CD4+ or CD8+ T cells sorted from blood, taken in a trial of the OX40 agonist ivuxolimab. The J gene is TRBJ2-1, the V gene TRBV30; D uncertain. The receptor was isolated from an adult with an advanced solid tumor such as melanoma, head and neck, liver or kidney cancer. CDR3 in amino acids: CAWRGKGEQFF. For the CDR3, the DNA is TGTGCCTGGAGGGGGAAGGGTGAGCAGTTCTTC.